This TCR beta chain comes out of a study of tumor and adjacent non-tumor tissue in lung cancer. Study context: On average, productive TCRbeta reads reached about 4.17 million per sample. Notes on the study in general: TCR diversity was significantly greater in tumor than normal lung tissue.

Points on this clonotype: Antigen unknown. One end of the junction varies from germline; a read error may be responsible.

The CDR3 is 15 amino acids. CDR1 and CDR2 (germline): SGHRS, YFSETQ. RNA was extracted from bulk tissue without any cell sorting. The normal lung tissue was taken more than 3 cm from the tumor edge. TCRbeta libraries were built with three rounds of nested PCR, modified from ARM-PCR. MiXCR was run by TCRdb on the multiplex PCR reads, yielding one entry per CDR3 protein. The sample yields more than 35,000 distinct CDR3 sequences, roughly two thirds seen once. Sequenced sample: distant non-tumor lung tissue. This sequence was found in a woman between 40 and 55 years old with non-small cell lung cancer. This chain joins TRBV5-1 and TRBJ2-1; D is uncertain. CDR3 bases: TGCACCAGCAGATCCGGGTCTTACTCCTACAAAGAGCAGTTCTTC. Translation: CTSRSGSYSYKEQFF.